This T cell receptor (beta chain) was found in a study of blood T cell repertoires in COVID-19. Study summary: T cells, B-cell-depleted T cells, or PBMCs supplied cDNA or gDNA.

The CDR3 sequence is 16 residues long. V was pared by 3 bases and J by 0 bases, with 3 bases of the junction left unmatched. Germline assignment: CDR1 SGDLS and CDR2 YYNGEE. As processed by the authors: Scientists estimated how many nucleated cells there were by amplifying reference gene primers. Clones were sequenced by immunoSEQ multiplex PCR, and TCRdb holds only the in-frame ones, with some missing. V, J and clone size are those of that table, while D and trimming were read from the DNA. This table holds about 120,000 clones, 85% to 90% found once. The sample taken for sequencing was peripheral blood. This clonotype originated in a man in his sixties or seventies with active or convalescent COVID-19. This sequence joins TRBV9 and TRBJ2-1, with 10 bases that match TRBD2. The CDR3 sequence is CASSAPSGSSYNEQFF. The CDR3 region has the DNA TGTGCCAGCAGCGCCCCTAGCGGGAGCTCCTACAATGAGCAGTTCTTC.